This T cell receptor beta chain was identified in a study of blood T cells in healthy people across ages. General study findings and limits: The unknown donor CMV status may have confounded expanded clonotype changes. The study could not conclusively compare naive and antigen-experienced cells, given its unsorted PBMCs.

Alongside a J-beta primer mix, a sample-barcoded 5' primer served in a second PCR lasting about 7 to 12 cycles. TCRdb reprocessed the 5' RACE reads via MiXCR and lists one record per CDR3 protein. The sample records approximately 900,000 distinct CDR3 sequences, around 48% being singletons. From germline, CDR1 is LNHNV and CDR2 YYDKDF (reference sequence). This CDR3 is built from 18 residues. The J segment lost 0 bases and the V segment lost 0 bases, leaving 3 bases of the junction unmatched. To note about this clonotype: No antigen is known for it.

Input material: blood. V gene TRBV15 combines with J gene TRBJ2-6; the match to TRBD1 covers 9 bases. This sequence was found in a man in his thirties or forties in good health. The CDR3 region is CATSRDKGQGSGANVLTF. The CDR3 DNA is TGTGCCACCAGCAGAGATAAGGGACAGGGCTCTGGGGCCAACGTCCTGACTTTC.